What follows is one T cell receptor (beta chain) and its context. This clone was seen a single time. Its antigen specificity is not known. There are no base qualities to consult, and no much larger clone falls within one base. Collaborating institutions collected whole blood in K2EDTA tubes following their own protocols. For TCRbeta analysis, collaborators shipped samples as frozen whole blood, isolated PBMCs, or DNA extracted from either of those sample types. This entry is derived from a study of blood T cell repertoires in COVID-19 (dated by TCRdb to 2020 to 2022). About the investigation overall: Collaborator samples came from the United States, Italy and Spain and covered acute and convalescent phases of COVID-19. The prospective study material was composed of cDNA or gDNA derived from T cells, B-cell-depleted T cells, or PBMCs. Subjects who had been exposed to COVID-19, were actively infected with it, or had recovered from it provided the deeply sampled blood TCRbeta repertoires that made up the dataset. A freely available public database, intended as a resource for researchers studying the immune response to SARS-CoV-2, is where the repertoires were released. Samples were obtained from the ongoing ImmuneRACE study (first 160 participants) and from some 1,200 subjects provided by 6 global collaborators. A de-identified subject ID, COVID-19 status, age in years and sex were almost always included in the sample metadata. Where HLA class I and class II types were available, the types were taken from metadata supplied by the sample provider, not from assay-based typing. Study-wide findings and limitations: The amount of clinical and demographic metadata varied by source and participant and was provided uncurated.

TCRbeta CDR3 regions were amplified from genomic DNA by means of the immunoSEQ Assay, a bias-controlled multiplex PCR. From the authors' description of their analysis: Nucleated cell counts per sample were estimated from amplification of reference gene primers within the assay. To quantify the absolute abundance of each unique TCRbeta CDR3 rearrangement, sequence reads were collapsed and filtered. For each sample, productive Simpson clonality was calculated as the square root of Simpson's diversity index across productive rearrangements. The clones in this table, taken by TCRdb from immuneACCESS, are in-frame only. Not every clone is retained; where verified, under half of the shortfall comes from an unresolved V gene, and the cause of the rest is unknown. Clone size and the V and J calls come from that table; the DNA yielded D and trimming. The sample table contains 95,000 to 150,000 clones; only one count was recorded for under 85% of them. Jointly, the top ten make up about 10% of the sample.

Its CDR3 holds 16 amino acids, cysteine through phenylalanine. The CDR3 DNA has 48 bases and is translated from base 1. CDR1 is given as KGHDR and CDR2 as SFDVKD, both from the germline V gene. Germline trimming amounts to 0 bases on V and 4 bases on J, with 5 as the count of junction bases outside the gene matches. Here the chain combines TRBV24-1 and TRBJ2-1; TRBD2 lines up with 7 middle nucleotides. The source of this sequence is a man between 60 and 70 years old with acute or convalescent COVID-19. The material sequenced was peripheral blood. The CDR3 here reads CATSDLASGEYNEQFF. The nucleotide sequence is given as TGTGCCACCAGTGATTTGGCTAGCGGCGAATACAATGAGCAGTTCTTC.